Below are 10 T cell receptor beta chains sequenced from a single sample in a study of cytomegalovirus exposure and HLA in healthy donors. PCR used 60 Vbeta primers and 13 Jbeta primers. The table came from immunoSEQ multiplex PCR; TCRdb's copy has only in-frame clones and leaves some out. The table has 150,000 to 200,000 clones, around 75% seen once; the top ten hold 1.5% to 2%. Sample: PBMCs. The origin of the receptors is a human donor in good health.

The V call is TRBV27, the J call TRBJ1-1; D is uncertain. The CDR3 has 15 residues. Germline V gene lookup returns CDR1 MNHEY and CDR2 SMNVEV (reference sequence). Trimming left V 3 bases short and J 0 bases short, with 11 bases between. This chain's CDR3 is CASSLQVGLNTEAFF. The CDR3 DNA follows: TGTGCCAGCAGTTTGCAAGTGGGCCTGAACACTGAAGCTTTCTTT.

The chain combines TRBV11-2 with TRBJ1-1; 7 bases are shared with TRBD1. Per the germline V gene, CDR1 is SGHAT and CDR2 is FQNNGV. The CDR3 has 19 residues. The V segment lost 4 bases and the J segment 5 bases; nucleotides outside the gene matches: 22. The CDR3 DNA follows: TGTGCCAGCAGCTCAATCGTCCATCAGACAGGGCGAATAGAGACTGAAGCTTTCTTT. It is translated as CASSSIVHQTGRIETEAFF.

This clone was seen a few times. The J gene is TRBJ1-4, the V gene TRBV10-3; D might be TRBD1 (5 bases). The CDR3 runs 15 residues. Between the trimmed V and J ends, which lost 2 bases and 5 bases, there was a span of 12 bases. Germline CDR1 and CDR2: ENHRY and SYGVKD. As DNA, the CDR3 is TGTGCCATCAGTGAGGCAGGGCTTGGGAATGAAAAACTGTTTTTT. Amino acids: CAISEAGLGNEKLFF.

This clone was seen only a few times. J is TRBJ1-1 and V is TRBV7-9; TRBD1 matches at 8 bases. This CDR3 has 18 amino acids. Germline lookup yields CDR1 SEHNR and CDR2 FQNEAQ (reference sequence). Trimming at V came to 4 bases and at J to 11 bases, leaving 24 bases not matched to a gene. The CDR3 DNA is TGTGCCAGCAGCTCCCCCGGACAGGGCCTGTCTTCGCCCTCCGAGGCTTTCTTT. Protein product: CASSSPGQGLSSPSEAFF.

This clone was picked up one time. The chain employs TRBV6-5 and TRBJ2-7; 11 positions match TRBD2. The CDR3 extends over 15 amino acids. Trimming at V came to 5 bases and at J to 4 bases, leaving 7 bases not matched to a gene. Per germline, CDR1 MNHEY and CDR2 SVGAGI. CDR3 nucleotides: TGTGCCAGCAGTCCACTAGCGGGGGCCCTTTACGAGCAGTACTTC. Its protein is CASSPLAGALYEQYF.

This chain connects TRBV6-5 to TRBJ2-3, with a weak D call TRBD2 (7 bases). The CDR3 loop spans 13 amino acids. Trimming left V 6 bases short and J 3 bases short, with 10 bases between. The germline V gene encodes CDR1 MNHEY and CDR2 SVGAGI. The CDR3 sequence is CASSRGATDTQYF. The CDR3 DNA sequence: TGTGCCAGCAGCCGGGGGGCGACAGATACGCAGTATTTT.

The chain has TRBV7-2 and TRBJ2-1, with TRBD2 matching 11 bases. Germline CDR1 and CDR2: SGHTA and FQGNSA. V lost 1 base to trimming and J lost 7 bases; unmatched junction nucleotides: 9. The CDR3 length is 17 residues. The CDR3 reads CASSLVSGGAGGNEQFF. As DNA, the CDR3 is TGTGCCAGCAGCTTAGTTAGCGGGGGGGCCGGGGGAAATGAGCAGTTCTTC.

The genes are TRBV4-1 and TRBJ1-1, with TRBD1 matching over 7 bases. Trimming removed 2 bases from V and 1 base from J; junction bases left unmatched: 4. CDR3 length: 15 amino acids. Germline CDR1 is MGHRA and CDR2 is YSYEKL. DNA of the CDR3: TGCGCCAGCAGCCAACCGGGACAGACGAACACTGAAGCTTTCTTT. This sequence encodes CASSQPGQTNTEAFF.

The CDR3 DNA reads TGTGCCAGCAGCCGCACTGCAGGGGGTGAAGCTTTCTTT. Residues: CASSRTAGGEAFF. This chain uses TRBV7-3 with TRBJ1-1; 7 nucleotides agree with TRBD1. Germline V gene sequence: CDR1 SGHTA, CDR2 FQGTGA. The CDR3 contains 13 residues. V dropped 5 bases and J dropped 7; count of bases not matched to a gene: 7. Variable domain in full (rest from reference TRBV7-3 and TRBJ1-1): GAGVSQTPSNKVTEKGKYVELRCDPISGHTALYWYRQSLGQGPEFLIYFQGTGAADDSGLPNDRFFAVRPEGSVSTLKIQRTERGDSAVYLCASSRTAGGEAFFGQGTRLTVV.

The chain links TRBV11-2 to TRBJ1-2; D gene ambiguous. CDR1 is SGHAT and CDR2 is FQNNGV in the germline V gene. With 3 bases removed from V and 10 bases from J, the gap between germline ends came to 15 bases. The CDR3 totals 13 residues. The CDR3 sequence: CASSFSGGPDYTF. CDR3 nucleotide sequence: TGTGCCAGCAGCTTTTCTGGAGGTCCTGACTACACCTTC.